These T cell receptor beta chains were read from a single sample in a study of blood T cell repertoires in COVID-19. This table comes from immunoSEQ multiplex PCR, and its TCRdb copy is limited to in-frame clones, with some not included. The sample carries 310,000 or so clones, around 83% recorded once. Specimen: peripheral blood. All receptors derive from a woman in her forties or fifties with acute or convalescent COVID-19. Both conserved end residues are part of each CDR3. The order of the fields is J gene, D gene, V gene, clone size, CDR3 protein, CDR3 DNA. The D gene is left open where the match is weak. The size field is filled for only some rows; it gives once, few, many or a size class.

j_call: TRBJ1-1; d_call: -; v_call: TRBV14; clone_size: -; cdr3_aa: CASSQGAGSLAEAFF; cdr3_nt: TGTGCCAGCAGCCAGGGTGCGGGTTCGTTGGCTGAAGCTTTCTTT
j_call: TRBJ1-2; d_call: -; v_call: TRBV25-1; clone_size: -; cdr3_aa: CASSEEAGYGYTF; cdr3_nt: TGTGCCAGCAGTGAAGAGGCGGGGTATGGCTACACCTTC
j_call: TRBJ2-5; d_call: TRBD2; v_call: TRBV7-2; clone_size: -; cdr3_aa: CASSFGIAGGRETQYF; cdr3_nt: TGTGCCAGCAGCTTCGGGATAGCGGGGGGCCGAGAGACCCAGTACTTC
j_call: TRBJ1-1; d_call: TRBD1; v_call: TRBV29-1; clone_size: -; cdr3_aa: CSPFEPGQGLLNTEAFF; cdr3_nt: TGCAGCCCATTCGAGCCGGGACAGGGGCTTTTGAACACTGAAGCTTTCTTT
j_call: TRBJ2-7; d_call: -; v_call: TRBV7-2; clone_size: -; cdr3_aa: CASSSRVTGPDYEQYF; cdr3_nt: TGTGCCAGCAGCTCCCGGGTCACAGGGCCTGACTACGAGCAGTACTTC
j_call: TRBJ1-2; d_call: -; v_call: TRBV6-5; clone_size: -; cdr3_aa: CASIPPGQRYTF; cdr3_nt: TGTGCCAGCATTCCACCGGGACAACGCTACACCTTC
j_call: TRBJ1-4; d_call: -; v_call: TRBV18; clone_size: -; cdr3_aa: CASSPPSQVNEKLFF; cdr3_nt: TGTGCCAGCTCACCACCGAGCCAGGTTAATGAAAAACTGTTTTTT
j_call: TRBJ1-1; d_call: -; v_call: TRBV7-9; clone_size: -; cdr3_aa: CASSLSTEAFF; cdr3_nt: TGTGCCAGCAGCCTCAGCACTGAAGCTTTCTTT
j_call: TRBJ1-6; d_call: -; v_call: TRBV9; clone_size: -; cdr3_aa: CASSLRTATTTYNSPLHF; cdr3_nt: TGTGCCAGCAGCTTACGGACAGCCACCACCACCTATAATTCACCCCTCCACTTT
j_call: TRBJ1-2; d_call: -; v_call: TRBV27; clone_size: -; cdr3_aa: CASSLLDGVDGYTF; cdr3_nt: TGTGCCAGCAGTTTGCTCGACGGAGTTGATGGCTACACCTTC
j_call: TRBJ2-3; d_call: -; v_call: TRBV29-1; clone_size: -; cdr3_aa: CSVEDRRVDTQYF; cdr3_nt: TGCAGCGTTGAAGACAGGAGGGTAGATACGCAGTATTTT
j_call: TRBJ2-5; d_call: TRBD1; v_call: TRBV28; clone_size: -; cdr3_aa: CASSPWTGRETQYF; cdr3_nt: TGTGCCAGCAGTCCCTGGACAGGGCGAGAGACCCAGTACTTC
j_call: TRBJ2-4; d_call: TRBD1; v_call: TRBV5-4; clone_size: -; cdr3_aa: CASSSGTGGWKNIQYF; cdr3_nt: TGTGCCAGCAGCTCCGGGACAGGGGGCTGGAAAAACATTCAGTACTTC
j_call: TRBJ1-4; d_call: -; v_call: TRBV6-2/TRBV6-3; clone_size: -; cdr3_aa: CASSYGGISDEKLFF; cdr3_nt: TGTGCCAGCAGTTACGGGGGCATCAGTGATGAAAAACTGTTTTTT
j_call: TRBJ2-5; d_call: TRBD1; v_call: TRBV7-2; clone_size: -; cdr3_aa: CASSVTKDRGYF; cdr3_nt: TGTGCCAGCAGCGTAACGAAGGACAGGGGGTACTTC
j_call: TRBJ1-2; d_call: TRBD1; v_call: TRBV20-1; clone_size: -; cdr3_aa: CSASGQGGYGYTF; cdr3_nt: TGCAGTGCTAGTGGACAGGGAGGTTATGGCTACACCTTC
j_call: TRBJ1-3; d_call: -; v_call: TRBV5-8; clone_size: -; cdr3_aa: CASSLAGGAPGNTIYF; cdr3_nt: TGTGCCAGCAGCTTGGCCGGGGGGGCGCCTGGAAACACCATATATTTT
j_call: TRBJ1-6; d_call: -; v_call: TRBV5-1; clone_size: -; cdr3_aa: CASSLSAIRDTGMGSPLHF; cdr3_nt: TGCGCCAGCAGCTTGAGCGCCATCAGAGATACAGGGATGGGTTCACCCCTCCACTTT
j_call: TRBJ1-5; d_call: TRBD1; v_call: TRBV5-8; clone_size: -; cdr3_aa: CASSPGQNSNQPQHF; cdr3_nt: TGTGCCAGCAGCCCGGGACAGAATAGCAATCAGCCCCAGCATTTT
j_call: TRBJ2-3; d_call: -; v_call: TRBV7-2; clone_size: -; cdr3_aa: CASSLGRLVTQYF; cdr3_nt: TGTGCCAGCAGCTTAGGCAGGCTCGTTACGCAGTATTTT
j_call: TRBJ1-2; d_call: TRBD1; v_call: TRBV9; clone_size: -; cdr3_aa: CASSVAGTANYGYTF; cdr3_nt: TGTGCCAGCAGCGTAGCTGGGACAGCTAACTATGGCTACACCTTC
j_call: TRBJ2-6; d_call: -; v_call: TRBV30; clone_size: -; cdr3_aa: CAWSPRGLQAFSGANVLTF; cdr3_nt: TGTGCCTGGAGCCCCAGGGGATTACAAGCGTTCTCTGGGGCCAACGTCCTGACTTTC
j_call: TRBJ1-2; d_call: -; v_call: TRBV27; clone_size: -; cdr3_aa: CASSLGEGLYGYTF; cdr3_nt: TGTGCCAGCAGTTTAGGGGAGGGTTTGTATGGCTACACCTTC
j_call: TRBJ1-4; d_call: -; v_call: TRBV7-2; clone_size: -; cdr3_aa: CASSWLANEKLFF; cdr3_nt: TGTGCCAGCAGCTGGCTAGCTAATGAAAAACTGTTTTTT
j_call: TRBJ1-2; d_call: -; v_call: TRBV9; clone_size: -; cdr3_aa: CASSLGLKANYGYTF; cdr3_nt: TGTGCCAGCAGCCTAGGACTCAAAGCTAACTATGGCTACACCTTC
j_call: TRBJ1-3; d_call: -; v_call: TRBV21-1; clone_size: -; cdr3_aa: CASSRGQLSGNTIYF; cdr3_nt: TGTGCCAGTAGCCGGGGACAGCTCTCTGGAAACACCATATATTTT
j_call: TRBJ2-1; d_call: TRBD2; v_call: TRBV25-1; clone_size: -; cdr3_aa: CASSDAGTRAEQFF; cdr3_nt: TGTGCCAGCAGTGACGCCGGGACTAGGGCAGAGCAGTTCTTC
j_call: TRBJ1-1; d_call: TRBD1; v_call: TRBV5-6; clone_size: -; cdr3_aa: CASSFPGQGVGDTEAFF; cdr3_nt: TGTGCCAGCAGCTTTCCCGGACAGGGGGTTGGAGACACTGAAGCTTTCTTT
j_call: TRBJ1-5; d_call: TRBD1; v_call: TRBV6-2/TRBV6-3; clone_size: once; cdr3_aa: CASSDRERDQPQHF; cdr3_nt: TGTGCCAGCAGCGACAGGGAAAGGGATCAGCCCCAGCATTTT
j_call: TRBJ2-2; d_call: -; v_call: TRBV4-1; clone_size: -; cdr3_aa: CASTPVVFCTGELFF; cdr3_nt: TGCGCCAGCACCCCCGTAGTTTTTTGCACCGGGGAGCTGTTTTTT
j_call: TRBJ2-5; d_call: -; v_call: TRBV5-1; clone_size: -; cdr3_aa: CASSRGTLEEETQYF; cdr3_nt: TGCGCCAGCAGCAGAGGGACACTTGAGGAGGAGACCCAGTACTTC
j_call: TRBJ1-2; d_call: -; v_call: TRBV25-1; clone_size: -; cdr3_aa: CASSEFLADYGYTF; cdr3_nt: TGTGCCAGCAGTGAATTCTTGGCCGACTATGGCTACACCTTC
j_call: TRBJ1-3; d_call: -; v_call: TRBV5-6; clone_size: few; cdr3_aa: CASSLGWRDSGNTIYF; cdr3_nt: TGTGCCAGCTCCTTGGGGTGGAGAGACTCTGGAAACACCATATATTTT
j_call: TRBJ1-3; d_call: TRBD1; v_call: TRBV4-2; clone_size: -; cdr3_aa: CASSQAGTGALNTIYF; cdr3_nt: TGTGCCAGCAGCCAAGCCGGGACAGGGGCGTTAAACACCATATATTTT
j_call: TRBJ2-5; d_call: TRBD1; v_call: TRBV7-6; clone_size: -; cdr3_aa: CASSLGLQGVAEETQYF; cdr3_nt: TGTGCCAGCAGCTTAGGACTACAGGGGGTTGCGGAAGAGACCCAGTACTTC
j_call: TRBJ2-6; d_call: -; v_call: TRBV25-1; clone_size: -; cdr3_aa: CASQGSSGANVLTF; cdr3_nt: TGTGCCAGCCAGGGGAGCTCTGGGGCCAACGTCCTGACTTTC
j_call: TRBJ1-6; d_call: -; v_call: TRBV2; clone_size: -; cdr3_aa: CASTSQVAVNSPLHF; cdr3_nt: TGTGCCAGCACCTCTCAAGTGGCAGTTAATTCACCCCTCCACTTT
j_call: TRBJ1-1; d_call: -; v_call: TRBV6-5; clone_size: -; cdr3_aa: CASSYTNKLGTEAFF; cdr3_nt: TGTGCCAGCAGTTACACTAACAAGCTAGGCACTGAAGCTTTCTTT
j_call: TRBJ1-2; d_call: -; v_call: TRBV19; clone_size: -; cdr3_aa: CASPGGIYGYTF; cdr3_nt: TGTGCCAGTCCGGGGGGGATCTATGGCTACACCTTC
j_call: TRBJ2-1; d_call: TRBD2; v_call: TRBV9; clone_size: -; cdr3_aa: CASSPPSGRDYNEQFF; cdr3_nt: TGTGCCAGCAGCCCCCCGAGCGGGAGGGACTACAATGAGCAGTTCTTC
j_call: TRBJ2-7; d_call: TRBD2; v_call: TRBV9; clone_size: -; cdr3_aa: CASSVDVGGRSSEQYF; cdr3_nt: TGTGCCAGCAGCGTAGATGTGGGCGGGAGAAGTTCCGAGCAGTACTTC
j_call: TRBJ2-7; d_call: -; v_call: TRBV11-2; clone_size: -; cdr3_aa: CASSFNRQGPYEQYF; cdr3_nt: TGTGCCAGCAGCTTTAATCGGCAGGGGCCCTACGAGCAGTACTTC
j_call: TRBJ1-1; d_call: TRBD1; v_call: TRBV5-4; clone_size: few; cdr3_aa: CASSFEGAATEAFF; cdr3_nt: TGTGCCAGCAGCTTTGAGGGGGCGGCGACTGAAGCTTTCTTT
j_call: TRBJ2-4; d_call: -; v_call: TRBV25-1; clone_size: -; cdr3_aa: CASRDSLGIQYF; cdr3_nt: TGTGCCAGCCGGGACTCCCTCGGAATTCAGTACTTC
j_call: TRBJ2-3; d_call: -; v_call: TRBV14; clone_size: -; cdr3_aa: CASSRLGTPPGDTQYF; cdr3_nt: TGTGCCAGCAGCCGGCTCGGGACTCCACCGGGGGATACGCAGTATTTT
j_call: TRBJ2-1; d_call: TRBD2; v_call: TRBV4-1; clone_size: few; cdr3_aa: CASSQRFREANNEQFF; cdr3_nt: TGCGCCAGCAGCCAACGGTTTCGGGAGGCTAACAATGAGCAGTTCTTC
j_call: TRBJ1-5; d_call: -; v_call: TRBV2; clone_size: -; cdr3_aa: CASSDGATNGPQHF; cdr3_nt: TGTGCCAGCAGTGATGGAGCCACCAACGGGCCCCAGCATTTT
j_call: TRBJ2-7; d_call: TRBD2; v_call: TRBV4-1; clone_size: -; cdr3_aa: CASSQGGDLAGVSYEQYF; cdr3_nt: TGCGCCAGCAGCCAAGGTGGGGACCTAGCGGGCGTCTCCTACGAGCAGTACTTC
j_call: TRBJ1-1; d_call: TRBD1; v_call: TRBV18; clone_size: -; cdr3_aa: CASFSGTGYTEAFF; cdr3_nt: TGTGCCAGCTTTTCCGGGACAGGGTACACTGAAGCTTTCTTT
j_call: TRBJ2-5; d_call: TRBD2; v_call: TRBV5-1; clone_size: once; cdr3_aa: CASSTLAGVGRGQETQYF; cdr3_nt: TGCGCCAGCAGCACCCTAGCGGGAGTGGGACGGGGCCAAGAGACCCAGTACTTC
j_call: TRBJ1-2; d_call: TRBD1; v_call: TRBV6-2/TRBV6-3; clone_size: -; cdr3_aa: CASSHPRTGGADGYTF; cdr3_nt: TGTGCCAGCAGTCACCCCCGGACAGGGGGGGCAGATGGCTACACCTTC
j_call: TRBJ1-2; d_call: TRBD1; v_call: TRBV5-1; clone_size: -; cdr3_aa: CASSLGLGTGGKTF; cdr3_nt: TGCGCCAGCAGCTTAGGACTCGGGACAGGGGGAAAAACCTTC